The rows below give T cell receptor beta chains drawn from one sample of a study of blood T cell repertoires in COVID-19. The table came from immunoSEQ multiplex PCR; TCRdb's copy has only in-frame clones and leaves some out. The table has 150,000 to 200,000 clones, less than 85% seen once. Input material: peripheral blood. The receptors stem from a woman aged 80 or older with acute or convalescent COVID-19. Both conserved end residues are part of each CDR3. D genes are given only for firm matches. The listing skips clone size in some rows; elsewhere it reads once, few, many or a size class.

TRBJ1-1 TRBV18 TRBD1 . CASSPLTGELTEAFF TGTGCCAGCTCACCACTGACAGGGGAACTCACTGAAGCTTTCTTT
TRBJ1-1 TRBV7-9 . . CASSSPRGPDTEAFF TGTGCCAGCAGCTCCCCCAGGGGCCCGGACACTGAAGCTTTCTTT
TRBJ2-7 TRBV11-3 TRBD1 . CASSRQGRLSEQYF TGTGCCAGCAGCAGACAGGGGCGCTTGTCCGAGCAGTACTTC
TRBJ1-5 TRBV19 TRBD1 . CASDDRGNQPQHF TGTGCCAGTGACGACAGGGGTAATCAGCCCCAGCATTTT
TRBJ2-4 TRBV30 TRBD2 . CAWEAGGHSPNIQYF TGTGCCTGGGAAGCGGGAGGGCATTCCCCTAACATTCAGTACTTC
TRBJ1-5 TRBV28 TRBD1 . CASSLLTGWVPQHF TGTGCCAGCAGTCTATTGACAGGGTGGGTGCCCCAGCATTTT
TRBJ2-7 TRBV28 TRBD1 . CASSRTGGLYEQYF TGTGCCAGCAGTCGGACAGGAGGACTCTACGAGCAGTACTTC
TRBJ2-2 TRBV27 TRBD1 . CASKRFPGRQGNTGELFF TGTGCCAGCAAACGGTTTCCGGGTCGACAGGGGAACACCGGGGAGCTGTTTTTT
TRBJ1-5 TRBV24-1 . once CATSDFRGNQPQHF TGTGCCACCAGTGATTTCAGGGGCAATCAGCCCCAGCATTTT
TRBJ1-6 TRBV10-3 TRBD1 once CAIRTGDNNSPLHF TGTGCCATCAGGACAGGGGACAATAATTCACCCCTCCACTTT
TRBJ2-3 TRBV12-5 . . CASSGVSTDTQYF TGTGCTAGCTCAGGGGTGTCCACAGATACGCAGTATTTT
TRBJ1-2 TRBV2 . . CASSGSQGPRFYGYTF TGTGCCAGCAGTGGCAGCCAGGGGCCGCGGTTCTATGGCTACACCTTC
TRBJ1-2 TRBV30 TRBD1 . CAWSRQGFYGYTF TGTGCCTGGAGTCGACAGGGATTCTATGGCTACACCTTC
TRBJ2-7 TRBV28 . . CASSLSQVSYEQYF TGTGCCAGCAGTTTATCCCAGGTCTCCTACGAGCAGTACTTC
TRBJ2-1 TRBV11-2 TRBD2 few CASSTRTSASSYNEQFF TGTGCCAGCAGCACCCGGACTAGCGCGAGCTCCTACAATGAGCAGTTCTTC
TRBJ2-7 TRBV12-3/TRBV12-4 . . CASSRGSYEQYF TGTGCCAGCAGTCGAGGGAGTTACGAGCAGTACTTC
TRBJ2-7 TRBV5-1 . once CASSFATGEAGQYF TGCGCCAGCAGCTTCGCAACAGGGGAGGCGGGGCAGTACTTC
TRBJ1-4 TRBV19 TRBD1 few CASSTPGQGAFGKLFF TGTGCCAGTAGTACCCCCGGACAGGGGGCGTTCGGAAAACTGTTTTTT
TRBJ2-5 TRBV7-9 . . CASSLEAVETQYF TGTGCCAGCAGCTTAGAGGCGGTAGAGACCCAGTACTTC
TRBJ1-1 TRBV27 TRBD1 . CASSNRQGFTEAFF TGTGCCAGCAGCAATAGACAGGGGTTCACTGAAGCTTTCTTT
TRBJ2-3 TRBV5-4 TRBD2 . CASSRSPSGDTQYF TGTGCCAGCAGCAGGTCACCTAGCGGGGATACGCAGTATTTT
TRBJ1-2 TRBV12-3/TRBV12-4 . few CASSLQGPYGYTF TGTGCCAGCAGTTTACAGGGTCCCTATGGCTACACCTTC
TRBJ2-3 TRBV18 TRBD1 . CASSPPLTSQGKSTTHRTDTQYF TGTGCCAGCTCACCACCCCTAACCTCACAGGGGAAGTCGACTACTCATCGCACAGATACGCAGTATTTT
TRBJ2-4 TRBV5-5 . . CASSQGRSFGQGNIQYF TGTGCCAGCAGCCAAGGTCGGTCGTTTGGGCAGGGGAACATTCAGTACTTC
TRBJ2-7 TRBV28 . . CASSLDTAGSYEQYF TGTGCCAGCAGTTTAGACACTGCGGGGTCCTACGAGCAGTACTTC
TRBJ1-4 TRBV4-2 . . CASSQVGSTEGNEKLFF TGTGCCAGCAGCCAGGTTGGGAGCACAGAAGGGAATGAAAAACTGTTTTTT